This TCR beta chain was identified during a study of vaccination effects on CD4 cells after COVID-19. Antigen-specific CD4+ T cell clonotypes were called by their expansion after viral peptide-pool culture in ViraFEST. Upon completion of 10 to 11 days in culture, CD4+ T cells were isolated. Nucleocapsid antibodies stayed negative before and after vaccination, showing no earlier SARS-CoV-2 infection. Replacing half the medium with IL-2 medium was done on days 3 and 7. Regarding the study as a whole: Healthy vaccinees' vaccine-induced clones included only 1 of 255 that recognized common cold coronaviruses.

Some clones are missing from TCRdb's copy, which holds only in-frame ones; the method was immunoSEQ multiplex PCR. This sample carries tens of thousands of clones, 55% to 75% of them seen once, and the ten largest clones take around 21%. In the case of this clone: Its antigen is not known.

This CDR3 region has 13 residues. Per the germline V gene, CDR1 is GTSNPN and CDR2 is SVGIG (reference sequence). Trimming took 2 bases from V and 4 from J, leaving 11 bases between them. Source: CD4+ T cells from PBMCs cultured with SARS-CoV-2 spike peptides, taken before COVID-19 vaccination. The V gene is TRBV30, the J gene TRBJ1-2; TRBD1 might be the D (6 bases). This receptor was obtained from a human donor who received a COVID-19 vaccine. CDR3: CAWSRDTTYGYTF. The CDR3 region has the DNA TGTGCCTGGAGTCGGGACACCACCTATGGCTACACCTTC.